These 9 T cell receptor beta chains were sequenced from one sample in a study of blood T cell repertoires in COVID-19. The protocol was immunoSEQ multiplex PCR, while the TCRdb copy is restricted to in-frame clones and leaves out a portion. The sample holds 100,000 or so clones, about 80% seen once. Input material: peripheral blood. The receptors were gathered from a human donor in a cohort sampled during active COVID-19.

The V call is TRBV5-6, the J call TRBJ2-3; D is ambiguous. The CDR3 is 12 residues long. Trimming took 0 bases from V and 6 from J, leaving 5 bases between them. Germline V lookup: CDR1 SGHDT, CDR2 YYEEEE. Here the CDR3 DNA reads TGTGCCAGCAGCTTGGTTCAGGATACGCAGTATTTT. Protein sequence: CASSLVQDTQYF.

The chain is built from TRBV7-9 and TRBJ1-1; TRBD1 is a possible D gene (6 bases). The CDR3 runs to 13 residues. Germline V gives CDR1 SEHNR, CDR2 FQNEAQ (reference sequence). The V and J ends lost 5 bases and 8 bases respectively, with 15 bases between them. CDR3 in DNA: TGTGCCAGCAGCCGAAGGCCCGGGACAGAAGCTTTCTTT. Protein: CASSRRPGTEAFF.

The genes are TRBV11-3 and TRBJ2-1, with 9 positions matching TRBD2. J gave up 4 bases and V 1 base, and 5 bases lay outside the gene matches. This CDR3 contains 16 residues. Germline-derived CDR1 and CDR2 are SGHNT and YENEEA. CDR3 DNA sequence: TGTGCCAGCAGCTTAGGGGCTAGCGGGGTATACAATGAGCAGTTCTTC. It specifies CASSLGASGVYNEQFF.

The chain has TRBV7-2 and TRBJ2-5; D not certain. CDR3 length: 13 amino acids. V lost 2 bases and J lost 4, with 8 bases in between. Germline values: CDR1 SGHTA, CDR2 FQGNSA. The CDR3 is CASSLTRRETQYF. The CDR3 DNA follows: TGTGCCAGCAGCTTAACGCGAAGAGAGACCCAGTACTTC.

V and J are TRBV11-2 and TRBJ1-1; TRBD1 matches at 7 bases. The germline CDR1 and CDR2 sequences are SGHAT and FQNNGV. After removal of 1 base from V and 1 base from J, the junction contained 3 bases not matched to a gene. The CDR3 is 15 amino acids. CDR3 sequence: CASSLATGPNTEAFF. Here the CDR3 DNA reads TGTGCCAGCAGCTTAGCGACAGGGCCGAACACTGAAGCTTTCTTT.

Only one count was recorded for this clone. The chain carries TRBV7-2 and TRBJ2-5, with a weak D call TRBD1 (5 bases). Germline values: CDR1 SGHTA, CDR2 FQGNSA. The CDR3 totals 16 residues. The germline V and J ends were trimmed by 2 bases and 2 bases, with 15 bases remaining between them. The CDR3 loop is CASSLLWSRDQETQYF. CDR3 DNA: TGTGCCAGCAGCTTATTGTGGAGCAGGGATCAAGAGACCCAGTACTTC.

DNA of the CDR3: TGTGCCAGCAGTGGGGGCGACTACAATGAGCAGTTCTTC. Its translation: CASSGGDYNEQFF. This chain connects TRBV6-4 to TRBJ2-1; D possibly corresponds to TRBD1 (5 bases). CDR1 is MRHNA, CDR2 SNTAGT, per germline. The V gene lost 4 bases and the J gene lost 3 bases, with 7 bases spanning the gap. The CDR3 runs 13 residues.

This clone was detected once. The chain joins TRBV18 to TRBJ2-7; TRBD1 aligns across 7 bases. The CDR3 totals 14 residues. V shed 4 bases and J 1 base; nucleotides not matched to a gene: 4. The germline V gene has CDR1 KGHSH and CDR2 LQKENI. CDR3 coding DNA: TGTGCCAGCTCACAAGCGGACAGGTCCTACGAGCAGTACTTC. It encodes CASSQADRSYEQYF.

CDR3 protein: CASSLSRANTGELFF. The CDR3 bases are TGTGCCAGCAGCTTAAGCAGGGCGAACACCGGGGAGCTGTTTTTT. The rearrangement joins TRBV7-8 to TRBJ2-2, with D maybe TRBD1 (5 bases). The CDR3 length is 15 residues. V lost 2 bases and J lost 0, with 7 bases in between. Germline CDR1 reads SGHVS; CDR2 reads FQNEAQ.